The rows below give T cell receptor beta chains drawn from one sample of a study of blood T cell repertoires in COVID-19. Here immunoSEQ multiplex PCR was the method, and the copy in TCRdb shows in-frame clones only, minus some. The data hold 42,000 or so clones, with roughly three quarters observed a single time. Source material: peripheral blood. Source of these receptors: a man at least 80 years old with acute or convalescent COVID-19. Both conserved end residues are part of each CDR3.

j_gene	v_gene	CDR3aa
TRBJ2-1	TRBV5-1	CASSLSTSYNEQFF
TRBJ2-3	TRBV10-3	CAISGSRLGGNTDTQYF
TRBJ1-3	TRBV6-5	CASRQGAQVGNTIYF
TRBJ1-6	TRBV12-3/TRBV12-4	CASQGANSPLHF
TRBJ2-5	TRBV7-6	CASSRGRGAKETQYF
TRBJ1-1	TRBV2	CASGQFEAFF
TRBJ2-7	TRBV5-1	CASRREPYEQYF
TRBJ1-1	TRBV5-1	CASSPRQGLNTEAFF
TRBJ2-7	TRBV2	CASKVFGTDYEQYF
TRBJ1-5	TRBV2	CASRSRVRNQPQHF
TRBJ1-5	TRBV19	CASSMREFNQPQHF
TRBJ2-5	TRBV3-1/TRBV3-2	CASSIRDRGTQYF
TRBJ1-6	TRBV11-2	CASSPENLYNSPLHF
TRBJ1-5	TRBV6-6	CASLLTGGQPQHF
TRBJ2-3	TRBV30	CAWTGGRFTDTQYF
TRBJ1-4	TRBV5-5	CASSLVQGGYEKLFF
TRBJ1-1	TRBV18	CASSPPARGPAEAFF
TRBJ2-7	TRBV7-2	CASSFGLTSGGASTYEQYF
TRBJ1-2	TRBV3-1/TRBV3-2	CASSQDSWDKFSYGYTF
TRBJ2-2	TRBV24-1	CATSDDRGPNTGELFF
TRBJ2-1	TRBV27	CASSSLRTGGIWDEQFF
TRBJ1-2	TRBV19	CASRVNRGTYGYTF
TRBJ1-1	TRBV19	CASSLRDNEAFF
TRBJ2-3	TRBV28	CASIPGGRVTDTQYF
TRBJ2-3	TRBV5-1	CASSRPTSGSRADTQYF
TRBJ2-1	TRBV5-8	CASSPLLTIGFF
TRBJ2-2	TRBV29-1	CSADRANTGELFF
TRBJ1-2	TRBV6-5	CASRGRGGYGYTF
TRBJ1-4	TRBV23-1	CASSLGQGAEKLFF
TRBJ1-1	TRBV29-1	CSVGSGQGAVRTTEAFF
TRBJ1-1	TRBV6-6	CASIPREGTAEAFF
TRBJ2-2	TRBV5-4	CASSATGIGELFF
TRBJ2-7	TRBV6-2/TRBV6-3	CASSAGSTPPYEQYF
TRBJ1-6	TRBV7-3	CASSPEGASHNSPLHF
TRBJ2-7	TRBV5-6	CASSSRLAGIYEQYF
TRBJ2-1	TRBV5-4	CASSLAGPNNEQFF
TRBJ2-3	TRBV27	CASRETSGSTDTQYF
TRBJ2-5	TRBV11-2	CASTAFGQETQYF
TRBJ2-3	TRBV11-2	CASSLDGHSTDTQYF
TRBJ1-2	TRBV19	CASSIDRNYGYTF
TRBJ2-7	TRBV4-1	CASSLRTSGKVYEQYF
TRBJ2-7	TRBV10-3	CAISRDSGEQYF